This is a list of T cell receptor beta chains from one sample in a study of T cells after yellow fever vaccination. TCRdb itself ran the 5' RACE reads through MiXCR, one entry per CDR3 protein. The table includes just under 600,000 distinct CDR3 sequences, roughly 12% detected once. Specimen: PBMCs, collected on the day of the yellow fever booster vaccination. These receptors were obtained from a man aged 30 to 39 who received the YFV17D yellow fever vaccine. Both conserved end residues are part of each CDR3. Each record gives: D gene, J gene, clone size, V gene, CDR3 protein, CDR3 DNA. D genes are given only for firm matches. Only some rows state a clone size, as once, few, many or a class for expanded clones.

d_gene: .; j_gene: TRBJ1-4; abundance: .; v_gene: TRBV9; CDR3aa: CASSVGVAPGISNEKLFF; CDR3nt: TGTGCCAGCAGCGTTGGAGTGGCTCCCGGGATCTCTAATGAAAAACTGTTTTTT
d_gene: .; j_gene: TRBJ2-3; abundance: few; v_gene: TRBV20-1; CDR3aa: CSPFTSQGRADTQYF; CDR3nt: TGCAGTCCTTTTACTTCACAGGGAAGGGCAGATACGCAGTATTTT
d_gene: .; j_gene: TRBJ1-5; abundance: .; v_gene: TRBV20-1; CDR3aa: CSARGPDSGRARPQHF; CDR3nt: TGCAGTGCTAGAGGACCCGATTCTGGGCGGGCTCGGCCCCAGCATTTT
d_gene: .; j_gene: TRBJ2-5; abundance: few; v_gene: TRBV15; CDR3aa: CATSRASVGEETQYF; CDR3nt: TGTGCCACCAGCAGAGCTTCGGTGGGCGAAGAGACCCAGTACTTC
d_gene: .; j_gene: TRBJ2-7; abundance: .; v_gene: TRBV12-3/TRBV12-4; CDR3aa: CASSLWLARAYEQYF; CDR3nt: TGTGCCAGCAGCCTGTGGCTAGCGAGGGCCTACGAGCAGTACTTC
d_gene: TRBD2; j_gene: TRBJ2-2; abundance: many; v_gene: TRBV5-4; CDR3aa: CASSSSGRSNTGELFF; CDR3nt: TGTGCCAGCAGCTCTAGCGGGAGGTCCAACACCGGGGAGCTGTTTTTT
d_gene: TRBD2; j_gene: TRBJ2-1; abundance: few; v_gene: TRBV29-1; CDR3aa: CSVGSGLAERNEQFF; CDR3nt: TGCAGCGTTGGGTCGGGACTAGCGGAGCGGAATGAGCAGTTCTTC
d_gene: .; j_gene: TRBJ2-2; abundance: .; v_gene: TRBV9; CDR3aa: CASSGDGAQYTGELFF; CDR3nt: TGTGCCAGCAGCGGCGATGGGGCCCAATACACCGGGGAGCTGTTTTTT
d_gene: .; j_gene: TRBJ2-7; abundance: few; v_gene: TRBV7-8; CDR3aa: CASSLGEGFRQYF; CDR3nt: TGTGCCAGCAGCTTAGGCGAGGGTTTTAGGCAGTACTTC
d_gene: TRBD1; j_gene: TRBJ2-7; abundance: few; v_gene: TRBV18; CDR3aa: CASSPFRQGYYEQYF; CDR3nt: TGTGCCAGCTCACCTTTTCGACAGGGGTACTACGAGCAGTACTTC
d_gene: .; j_gene: TRBJ2-5; abundance: .; v_gene: TRBV7-9; CDR3aa: CASTERAIKTQYF; CDR3nt: TGTGCCAGCACTGAGCGGGCCATAAAGACCCAGTACTTC
d_gene: .; j_gene: TRBJ2-1; abundance: .; v_gene: TRBV24-1; CDR3aa: CATSDSSYFEQFF; CDR3nt: TGTGCCACCAGTGATTCCAGTTATTTTGAGCAGTTCTTC
d_gene: .; j_gene: TRBJ2-7; abundance: many; v_gene: TRBV7-9; CDR3aa: CASSLAVGRGYEQYF; CDR3nt: TGTGCCAGCAGCTTAGCGGTAGGCAGGGGCTACGAGCAGTACTTC
d_gene: TRBD1; j_gene: TRBJ2-7; abundance: .; v_gene: TRBV5-1; CDR3aa: CASSLGGGADYEQYF; CDR3nt: TGCGCCAGCAGCTTGGGAGGGGGCGCTGACTACGAGCAGTACTTC
d_gene: .; j_gene: TRBJ2-5; abundance: few; v_gene: TRBV20-1; CDR3aa: CSASEASETQYF; CDR3nt: TGCAGTGCTAGTGAGGCTTCGGAGACCCAGTACTTC
d_gene: .; j_gene: TRBJ2-5; abundance: few; v_gene: TRBV10-1; CDR3aa: CASGRTHPRAWETQYF; CDR3nt: TGCGCCAGCGGCAGGACACATCCTAGAGCGTGGGAGACCCAGTACTTC
d_gene: .; j_gene: TRBJ2-6; abundance: few; v_gene: TRBV7-8; CDR3aa: CASALRLSGANVLTF; CDR3nt: TGTGCCAGCGCCTTGAGACTCTCTGGGGCCAACGTCCTGACTTTC
d_gene: .; j_gene: TRBJ1-2; abundance: few; v_gene: TRBV5-4; CDR3aa: CASSLVGRTNYGYTF; CDR3nt: TGTGCCAGCAGCTTGGTGGGCAGGACCAACTATGGCTACACCTTC
d_gene: TRBD2; j_gene: TRBJ2-7; abundance: many; v_gene: TRBV30; CDR3aa: CAWRSPGGRASYEQYF; CDR3nt: TGTGCCTGGAGATCCCCGGGAGGGAGGGCCTCCTACGAGCAGTACTTC
d_gene: TRBD2; j_gene: TRBJ2-7; abundance: few; v_gene: TRBV2; CDR3aa: CASRTGTSDEQYF; CDR3nt: TGTGCCAGCAGAACCGGGACTAGCGACGAGCAGTACTTC
d_gene: .; j_gene: TRBJ2-4; abundance: many; v_gene: TRBV29-1; CDR3aa: CSVVRGGAKNIQYF; CDR3nt: TGCAGCGTTGTGAGGGGGGGGGCCAAAAACATTCAGTACTTC
d_gene: TRBD2; j_gene: TRBJ2-1; abundance: .; v_gene: TRBV5-1; CDR3aa: CASSLEASGAYNEQFF; CDR3nt: TGCGCCAGCAGCTTGGAGGCTAGCGGGGCATACAATGAGCAGTTCTTC